The rows below give T cell receptor beta chains drawn from one sample of a study of CXCR3-negative and CXCR3-positive naive CD8 T cells. Following a re-call of the 5' RACE reads, TCRdb has one entry per CDR3 protein and lacks DNA. Its listing shows 150,000 or so distinct CDR3 sequences. The sample comprised naive CXCR3+ CD8+ T cells from blood. The receptor set was obtained from a human donor in good health. Some clones in this sample may be carry-over from other donors' samples. CDR3s include the opening cysteine and the closing phenylalanine or tryptophan.

j_call	v_call	cdr3_aa
TRBJ2-2	TRBV4-2	CASSRSLAGNTGELFF
TRBJ1-2	TRBV29-1	CSVEGADYGYTF
TRBJ2-5	TRBV7-9	CASRRGQGKETQYF
TRBJ2-4	TRBV6-7	CASSFPGLGKNIQYF
TRBJ1-1	TRBV7-9	CASSLSGQYRNTEAFF
TRBJ2-1	TRBV15	CATTEMGYNEQFF
TRBJ2-2	TRBV20-1	CSARGLAGAYTGELFF
TRBJ2-5	TRBV24-1	CATSAGGLAQYF
TRBJ2-1	TRBV7-9	CASSPGQAFNYNEQFF
TRBJ2-6	TRBV25-1	CASSAGGDSISGANVLTF
TRBJ2-7	TRBV27	CASSLAREYEQYF
TRBJ2-1	TRBV12-3/TRBV12-4	CASSPGTASFNEQFF
TRBJ2-1	TRBV4-1	CASSLRGVLSYNEQFF
TRBJ1-2	TRBV2	CASSPGQGDGYTF
TRBJ1-5	TRBV27	CASRPLTGINQPQHF
TRBJ2-1	TRBV29-1	CSVEPGGVGGMVGEQFF
TRBJ2-1	TRBV27	CASSLKAGEYNEQFF
TRBJ1-5	TRBV28	CASSFRRDNQPQHF
TRBJ2-7	TRBV7-9	CASSYLDRYEQYF
TRBJ2-7	TRBV6-6	CASSPIIVSYEQYF
TRBJ1-2	TRBV20-1	CSARGDRANYGYTF